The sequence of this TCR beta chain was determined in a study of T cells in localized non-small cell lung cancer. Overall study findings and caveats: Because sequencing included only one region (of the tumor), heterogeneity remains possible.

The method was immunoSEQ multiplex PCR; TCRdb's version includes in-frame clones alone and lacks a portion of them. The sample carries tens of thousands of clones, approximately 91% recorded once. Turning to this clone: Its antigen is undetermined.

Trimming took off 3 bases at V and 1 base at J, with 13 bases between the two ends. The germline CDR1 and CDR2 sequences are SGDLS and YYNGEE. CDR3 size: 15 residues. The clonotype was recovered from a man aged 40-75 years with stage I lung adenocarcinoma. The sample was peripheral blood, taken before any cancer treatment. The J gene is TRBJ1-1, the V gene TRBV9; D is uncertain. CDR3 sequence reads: CASSGPILENTEAFF. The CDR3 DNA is TGTGCCAGCAGCGGACCGATCTTGGAGAACACTGAAGCTTTCTTT.